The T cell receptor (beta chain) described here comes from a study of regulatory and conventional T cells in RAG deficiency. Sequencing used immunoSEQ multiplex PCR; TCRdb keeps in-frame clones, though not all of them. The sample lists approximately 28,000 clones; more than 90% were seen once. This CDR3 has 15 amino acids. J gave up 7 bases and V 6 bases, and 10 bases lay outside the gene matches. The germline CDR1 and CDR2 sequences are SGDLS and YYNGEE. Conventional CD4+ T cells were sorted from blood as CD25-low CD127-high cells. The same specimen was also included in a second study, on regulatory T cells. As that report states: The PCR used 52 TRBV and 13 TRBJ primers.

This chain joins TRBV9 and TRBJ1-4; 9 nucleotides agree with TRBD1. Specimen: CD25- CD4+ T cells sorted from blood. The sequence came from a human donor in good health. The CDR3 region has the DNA TGTGCCAGCACCCCGGGACAGGGTAGTGTTGAAAAACTGTTTTTT. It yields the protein CASTPGQGSVEKLFF.